These T cell receptor beta chains were read from a single sample in a study of CD8+ T cells in alopecia areata. The data were produced by immunoSEQ multiplex PCR, yet TCRdb's version contains in-frame clones alone and is incomplete. Of over 250,000 clones listed, around three fifths are singletons. Here the sequenced sample was CD4+ T cells sorted from blood, taken around week 54, from a patient treated with tofacitinib. The receptor set was obtained from a human donor with alopecia areata. CDR3s include the opening cysteine and the closing phenylalanine or tryptophan. A D gene is named only where the DNA matches it firmly. Some rows have no size entry. The others give once, few or many, or a class for an expanded clone.

size	D	J	V	DNA	CDR3
.	.	TRBJ2-1	TRBV29-1	TGCAGCGTTGGGGAAGCCGGCGAGCAGTTCTTC	CSVGEAGEQFF
.	.	TRBJ2-7	TRBV5-4	TGTGCCAGCAGCTTGGGGGACTTCGGATACGAGCAGTACTTC	CASSLGDFGYEQYF
few	.	TRBJ1-2	TRBV11-1	TGTGCCAGCAGCTCCCCGCCGGGCTATGGCTACACCTTC	CASSSPPGYGYTF
.	.	TRBJ2-3	TRBV25-1	TGTGCCAGCACCGAGGGGACGGCAGGCCTAACCAGTGGTACGCAGTATTTT	CASTEGTAGLTSGTQYF
.	TRBD1	TRBJ1-2	TRBV29-1	TGCAGCGTTGGAGGGACAGGGGTCGGAGGAGGCTACACCTTC	CSVGGTGVGGGYTF
.	TRBD1	TRBJ1-6	TRBV6-5	TGTGCCAGCGGGACAGATTCACCCCTCCACTTT	CASGTDSPLHF
.	.	TRBJ1-5	TRBV7-9	TGTGCCAGCAGCCCGCAATTTGGCTCGGATCAGCCCCAGCATTTT	CASSPQFGSDQPQHF
medium-sized	.	TRBJ1-2	TRBV7-6	TGTGCCAGCAGCCCAGGGATGCGGCAGGGGAGAGGCTACACCTTC	CASSPGMRQGRGYTF
.	.	TRBJ2-7	TRBV5-1	TGCGCCAGCAGCTTGAGAGCAGGCCCCTACGAGCAGTACTTC	CASSLRAGPYEQYF
.	TRBD1	TRBJ2-5	TRBV29-1	TGCAGCGTTGACCCCGACAGGGCAGAGACCCAGTACTTC	CSVDPDRAETQYF
.	.	TRBJ1-2	TRBV20-1	TGCAGTGCTAGTTTTTCCAGTGGCTACACCTTC	CSASFSSGYTF
.	TRBD1	TRBJ1-6	TRBV7-6	TGTGCCAGCAGCCAACGACAGGGCTCACCCCTCCACTTT	CASSQRQGSPLHF
once	.	TRBJ2-5	TRBV7-3	TGTGCCAGCAGCTTAGGACCCGGCCCGGAGACCCAGTACTTC	CASSLGPGPETQYF
.	.	TRBJ1-1	TRBV4-3	TGCGCCAGCACAAGGTCCATGAACACTGAAGCTTTCTTT	CASTRSMNTEAFF
few	.	TRBJ2-5	TRBV5-1	TGCGCCAGCCACAGGGGCCAGGGAGGAGAGACCCAGTACTTC	CASHRGQGGETQYF
few	.	TRBJ2-5	TRBV7-2	TGTGCCAGCAGCTTATTGAGATATGAGACCCAGTACTTC	CASSLLRYETQYF
few	.	TRBJ2-5	TRBV30	TGTGCCTGGAGTGTAGGGCTGGCAGAGACCCAGTACTTC	CAWSVGLAETQYF
.	.	TRBJ2-5	TRBV2	TGTGCCAGCAGTCCCGCATGGCAAGAGACCCAGTACTTC	CASSPAWQETQYF
.	.	TRBJ1-1	TRBV4-1	TGCGCCAGCAGCCCCTTCGAGAGCTACACTGAAGCTTTCTTT	CASSPFESYTEAFF
.	.	TRBJ1-6	TRBV7-2	TGTGCCAGCAGCTTAACCCCCCCGGAGGGCCGCTATAATTCACCCCTCCACTTT	CASSLTPPEGRYNSPLHF
few	.	TRBJ2-7	TRBV14	TGTGCCAGCGGCCCTCTCAGTGACTACGAGCAGTACTTC	CASGPLSDYEQYF
.	TRBD1	TRBJ1-6	TRBV30	TGTGCCTGGATTGGGACAGGGCCACCCCTCCACTTT	CAWIGTGPPLHF
.	TRBD2	TRBJ2-1	TRBV29-1	TGCAGCGTCGTACTAGCGGGGGGGCAGTTCTTC	CSVVLAGGQFF
.	.	TRBJ2-5	TRBV6-1	TGTGCCAGCAGTGCCGTAATGCGGGAGACCCAGTACTTC	CASSAVMRETQYF
.	.	TRBJ1-3	TRBV5-1	TGCGCCAGCAGCCGCTTAAGTGGAACTGGAAACACCATATATTTT	CASSRLSGTGNTIYF
.	.	TRBJ2-1	TRBV2	TGTGCCAGCAGTGAAAACGGATTATCCTACAATGAGCAGTTCTTC	CASSENGLSYNEQFF
few	.	TRBJ1-2	TRBV6-4	TGTGCCAGCAGTGACTCAAACAGCGGCTACACCTTC	CASSDSNSGYTF
.	.	TRBJ2-3	TRBV2	TGTGCCAGCGGCTTTAGCAGCACAGATACGCAGTATTTT	CASGFSSTDTQYF
.	TRBD1	TRBJ1-2	TRBV30	TGTGCCTGGCGGGACAGCCGCCTGGGCTACACCTTC	CAWRDSRLGYTF
.	.	TRBJ2-1	TRBV29-1	TGCAGCGTTGGTCTGGCGGGGAAAACCTACAATGAGCAGTTCTTC	CSVGLAGKTYNEQFF
.	.	TRBJ2-3	TRBV7-9	TGTGCCAGCAGCAGGACATCAGGCACAGATACGCAGTATTTT	CASSRTSGTDTQYF
.	TRBD1	TRBJ1-5	TRBV27	TGTGCCAGCCAGGGGGTCGGTCAGCCCCAGCATTTT	CASQGVGQPQHF
few	TRBD2	TRBJ2-5	TRBV5-1	TGCGCCAGCAGCTTGGTTCGCGGGGGGAAAGAGACCCAGTACTTC	CASSLVRGGKETQYF
.	.	TRBJ2-2	TRBV5-1	TGCGCCAGCAGCGATTGGACCGGTAACACCGGGGAGCTGTTTTTT	CASSDWTGNTGELFF
.	.	TRBJ1-2	TRBV4-1	TGCGCCAGCAGCCTCGGTGGTGGCTACACCTTC	CASSLGGGYTF